These 18 T cell receptor beta chains were sequenced from one sample in a study of CD8 T cells in Susac syndrome. Random-hexamer reverse transcription was applied to about 0.5 to 1 ug RNA. Each CDR3 protein gets one entry after TCRdb re-called the immunoSEQ multiplex PCR reads with MiXCR. The repertoire holds just over 300,000 distinct CDR3 sequences, with 92% as singletons. Material for sequencing was CD4+ T cells from PBMCs. The receptors were gathered from a human donor with multiple sclerosis.

The chain combines TRBV20-1 with TRBJ1-6; D uncertain. Germline CDR1 reads DFQATT; CDR2 reads SNEGSKA (reference sequence). The CDR3 length is 14 residues. Deletions cut 1 base from V and 7 bases from J, with 11 bases between. The CDR3 reads CSARAWTPNSPLHF. In nucleotides, the CDR3 is TGCAGTGCTAGAGCCTGGACCCCGAATTCACCCCTCCACTTT.

The chain joins TRBV6-2 or TRBV6-3 to TRBJ2-1; D remains ambiguous. This CDR3 is 12 amino acids long. Trimming shortened V by 5 bases and J by 6 bases, and 8 bases separated the two germline ends. Germline V lookup: CDR1 MNHEY, CDR2 SVGEGT. The CDR3: CASSPTSNEQFF. In DNA, the CDR3 is TGTGCCAGCAGTCCGACAAGCAATGAGCAGTTCTTC.

This chain uses TRBV7-2 with TRBJ1-4, with D tentatively TRBD1 (5 bases). Trimming removed 0 bases from V and 6 bases from J, with 8 bases in between. This CDR3 is 14 amino acids long. In germline, CDR1 is SGHTA, CDR2 FQGNSA. In DNA, the CDR3 is TGTGCCAGCAGCTTAGCCGGGGCGGATGAAAAACTGTTTTTT. This codes for CASSLAGADEKLFF.

This sequence joins TRBV5-4 and TRBJ2-3; no clear D. CDR3 length: 14 amino acids. Deletions cut 0 bases from V and 1 base from J, with 6 bases between. CDR1 is SGHNT, CDR2 YYREEE, per germline (reference sequence). In DNA form, the CDR3 reads TGTGCCAGCAGCTTGGATCCGGGCACAGATACGCAGTATTTT. Translating it yields CASSLDPGTDTQYF.

This rearrangement joins TRBV15 to TRBJ1-6; D remains unclear. Trimming removed 0 bases from V and 7 bases from J, with 7 bases in between. The germline V gene has CDR1 LNHNV and CDR2 YYDKDF (reference sequence). The CDR3 length is 14 residues. The CDR3 protein is CATSRDTRNSPLHF. The CDR3 DNA reads as TGTGCCACCAGCAGAGATACGAGGAATTCACCCCTCCACTTT.

V is TRBV2 and J is TRBJ2-7; TRBD2 matches 8 bases. V was pared by 7 bases and J by 1 base, with 3 bases of the junction left unmatched. The CDR3 loop spans 13 amino acids. Germline V gene data show CDR1 as SNHLY and CDR2 as FYNNEI. The CDR3 sequence: CASTGGGSYEQYF. The CDR3, as DNA: TGTGCCAGCACAGGCGGGGGGTCCTACGAGCAGTACTTC.

This clonotype was observed once. The CDR3 DNA follows: TGTGCCAGCGGGCAGGGCAGGAGCAATCAGCCCCAGCATTTT. Its translation: CASGQGRSNQPQHF. The V call is TRBV2, the J call TRBJ1-5; D perhaps matches TRBD1 (5 bases). Per the germline V gene, CDR1 is SNHLY and CDR2 is FYNNEI. The CDR3 runs to 14 residues. Trimming left V 8 bases short and J 1 base short, with 12 bases between.

The chain uses TRBV3-1 and TRBJ2-1, with 11 bases fitting TRBD2. There are 15 residues in the CDR3. Trimming took 0 bases from V and 12 from J; bases not matched to a gene: 7. Germline CDR1 reads LGHDT; CDR2 reads YNNKEL (reference sequence). The CDR3 DNA is TGTGCCAGCAGCCAAGATCTAGCGGGGGGCTGGGGGCAGTTCTTC. Amino acids: CASSQDLAGGWGQFF.

This chain links TRBV18 with TRBJ2-7, with 11 nucleotides matching TRBD1. This CDR3 comprises 15 residues. CDR1 and CDR2 from the germline V gene are KGHSH and LQKENI. With V trimmed by 3 bases and J by 2 bases, 3 bases remained unmatched. CDR3 residues: CASSPGTGGAYEQYF. Here the CDR3 DNA reads TGTGCCAGCTCACCCGGGACAGGGGGTGCCTACGAGCAGTACTTC.

This rearrangement joins TRBV12-3 or TRBV12-4 to TRBJ1-6; perhaps TRBD1 as D (6 bases). The CDR3 runs 15 residues. V shed 2 bases and J shed 9 bases, with 14 bases lying between them. CDR3 in DNA: TGTGCCAGCAGTTTAACCGGGGGGGGCGCTTCACCCCTCCACTTT. Translating gives CASSLTGGGASPLHF.

The V and J genes are TRBV11-3 and TRBJ1-2; D call uncertain. Germline-derived CDR1 and CDR2 are SGHNT and YENEEA. Trimming left V 3 bases short and J 2 bases short, with 7 bases between. CDR3 length: 13 amino acids. The CDR3 is CASSFDVNYGYTF. The CDR3 coding sequence is TGTGCCAGCAGCTTCGACGTAAACTATGGCTACACCTTC.

This chain connects TRBV12-5 to TRBJ2-7, with D perhaps matching TRBD1 (7 bases). Per germline, CDR1 LGHNT and CDR2 FRNRAP. V lost 4 bases, J lost 0 bases, and 13 bases lay in between. The CDR3 length is 15 residues. CDR3 in DNA: TGTGCTAGTGGTTCTGCAGGGGGGAGCTCCTACGAGCAGTACTTC. Protein sequence: CASGSAGGSSYEQYF.

CDR3 in DNA: TGTGCCAGCAGCGCGAGCCGCTCTGGGGCCAACGTCCTGACTTTC. Translation gives CASSASRSGANVLTF. The chain employs TRBV7-3 and TRBJ2-6; D not certain. The CDR3 spans 15 residues. Looked up from germline, CDR1 is SGHTA and CDR2 is FQGTGA. With 5 bases removed from V and 0 bases from J, the gap between germline ends came to 8 bases.

The V gene is TRBV7-9, the J gene TRBJ2-1, with 7 nucleotides matching TRBD1. This CDR3 spans 13 amino acids. CDR1 and CDR2 from the germline V gene are SEHNR and FQNEAQ (reference sequence). J was trimmed by 12 bases and V by 4 bases; bases with no gene match: 9. The CDR3: CASSYGQGVGQFF. CDR3 nucleotide sequence: TGTGCCAGCAGCTACGGGCAGGGGGTAGGGCAGTTCTTC.

Note on this clonotype: At one end the junction does not follow the germline gene, possibly because of a read error. V is TRBV5-4 and J is TRBJ2-2; possibly TRBD1 or TRBD2 for D (5 bases each). The germline CDR1 and CDR2 sequences are SGHNT and YYREEE (reference sequence). The CDR3 length is 15 residues. CDR3 nucleotides: TGCGCTAGCAGGGACGCCCGCGTTGGCACCGGGGAGCTGTTTTTT. Its translation is CASRDARVGTGELFF.

This chain connects TRBV6-5 to TRBJ2-2, with D possibly being TRBD2 (6 bases). Trimming took 2 bases from V and 5 from J, leaving 12 bases between them. The CDR3 extends over 15 amino acids. Germline CDR1 is MNHEY and CDR2 is SVGAGI. CDR3 sequence reads: CASSYGGGGTGELFF. CDR3 in DNA: TGTGCCAGCAGTTACGGGGGAGGAGGAACCGGGGAGCTGTTTTTT.

The rearrangement links TRBV19 to TRBJ1-2; D is unresolved. Per germline, CDR1 LNHDA and CDR2 SQIVND (reference sequence). V shed 4 bases and J shed 6 bases, with 9 bases lying between them. This CDR3 spans 12 amino acids. CDR3 region: CASSTPGNGYTF. CDR3 nucleotides: TGTGCCAGTAGTACCCCGGGGAATGGCTACACCTTC.

The gene calls are TRBV12-3 or TRBV12-4 and TRBJ2-5; possibly TRBD2 for D (6 bases). The CDR3 covers 13 residues. The V end lost 3 bases, the J end lost 5 bases, and 10 bases lay between the germline ends. The CDR3 DNA reads as TGTGCCAGCAGTTTCTGGGGGGACGAGACCCAGTACTTC. Translation: CASSFWGDETQYF.